This T cell receptor (beta chain) was identified in a study of Ad26.COV2.S vaccination and SARS-CoV-2 variants. This clone occurred a few times. The target antigen is unknown. Treatment meaning: over 15 received Ad26.COV2.S at low or high dose, single or two shots; about 5 received placebo; per-sample allocation not given. Day 63 after the first injection of vaccine or placebo was the sampling time. In germline, CDR1 is LGHNA, CDR2 YNFKEQ. Unmatched junction bases numbered 9, after V lost 0 bases and J lost 2 bases. The CDR3 is 17 residues long. Data came from immunoSEQ multiplex PCR; TCRdb stores just in-frame clones and leaves some out. The table includes about 320,000 clones, 85% to 90% detected once. Study-wide results and limits: Placebo recipients trailed vaccine recipients in spike-specific TCR breadth.

This receptor was taken from a person aged 18 to 59 who received the Ad26.COV2.S COVID-19 vaccine or a placebo. The sequencing used peripheral blood, collected in a trial of Ad26.COV2.S vaccine versus placebo. J is TRBJ2-7 and V is TRBV4-2; 8 nucleotides match TRBD2. CDR3 residues: CASSQDGTSGITYEQYF. In DNA form, the CDR3 reads TGTGCCAGCAGCCAAGATGGCACTAGCGGTATTACCTACGAGCAGTACTTC.